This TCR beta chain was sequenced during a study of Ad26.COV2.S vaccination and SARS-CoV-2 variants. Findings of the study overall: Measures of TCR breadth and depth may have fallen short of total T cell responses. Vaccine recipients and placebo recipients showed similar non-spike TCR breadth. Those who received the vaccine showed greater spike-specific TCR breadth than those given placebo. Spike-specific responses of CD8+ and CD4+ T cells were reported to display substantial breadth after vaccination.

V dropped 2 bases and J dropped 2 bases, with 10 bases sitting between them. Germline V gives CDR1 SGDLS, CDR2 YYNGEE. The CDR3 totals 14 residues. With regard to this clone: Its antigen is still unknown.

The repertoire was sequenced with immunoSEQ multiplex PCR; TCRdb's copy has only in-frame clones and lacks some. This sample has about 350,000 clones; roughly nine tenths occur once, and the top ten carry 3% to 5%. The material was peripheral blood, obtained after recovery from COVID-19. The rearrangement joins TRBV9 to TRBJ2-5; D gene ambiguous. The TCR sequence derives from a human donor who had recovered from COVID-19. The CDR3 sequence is CASSVSGSQETQYF. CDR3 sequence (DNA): TGTGCCAGCAGCGTCTCCGGGTCACAAGAGACCCAGTACTTC.